The sequence of this T cell receptor beta chain was determined in a study of blood T cell repertoires in COVID-19. About the study: Researchers got acute and convalescent COVID-19 samples from the United States, Italy and Spain. Sample material is recorded as cDNA or gDNA derived from T cells, B-cell-depleted T cells, or PBMCs.

Authors' methods: Reference gene primer amplification yielded estimated nucleated cell counts. Here immunoSEQ multiplex PCR was the method, and the copy in TCRdb shows in-frame clones only, minus some. That table furnishes V, J and clone size, whereas the DNA furnished D and trimming. The sample consists of about 190,000 clones, approximately 79% of them appearing once. The CDR3 runs 13 residues. Unmatched junction bases numbered 9, after V lost 0 bases and J lost 11 bases. Germline assignment: CDR1 GTSNPN and CDR2 SVGIG (reference sequence). The V and J genes are TRBV30 and TRBJ1-1; 7 nucleotides align to TRBD1. Material for sequencing was peripheral blood. The receptor was derived from a woman in her 50s with acute or convalescent COVID-19. The CDR3 DNA follows: TGTGCCTGGAGTGTACTAGTGGAGGGGGCGGCTTTCTTT. Translated: CAWSVLVEGAAFF.